This T cell receptor beta chain appears in the sequencing data of a study of blood T cells in healthy people across ages. A J-beta primer mix and a sample-barcoded 5' primer were used in a second PCR of roughly 7 to 12 cycles. Each CDR3 protein is one row after TCRdb ran MiXCR on the 5' RACE reads. The data show approximately 940,000 distinct CDR3 sequences, under 50% seen once. In germline, CDR1 is SEHNR, CDR2 FQNEAQ (reference sequence). The CDR3 consists of 14 residues. With 3 bases removed from V and 8 bases from J, the gap between germline ends came to 14 bases. The sequenced sample was blood. The V gene is TRBV7-9, the J gene TRBJ2-1, with a possible D match to TRBD2 (6 bases). The source is a man between 25 and 39 years old in good health. CDR3 bases: TGTGCCAGCAGCTTTGGGAGGACTTCCGATGAGCAGTTCTTC. It specifies CASSFGRTSDEQFF.